Listed below are T cell receptor beta chains from one sample, sequenced in a study of T cell clonotyping in hematopoietic cell transplantation. The data were produced by immunoSEQ multiplex PCR, yet TCRdb's version contains in-frame clones alone and is incomplete. The sample holds about 41,000 clones, about 85% seen once. The specimen was peripheral blood mononuclear cells, collected before stem cell transplant. All receptors come from a man between 60 and 70 years old with acute myeloid leukemia. Some clones in this sample may be carry-over from other donors' samples. CDR3s include the opening cysteine and the closing phenylalanine or tryptophan. Fields, in order: CDR3 protein, V gene.

CDR3 protein: CASSDKDRVGDGYTF; V gene: TRBV25-1
CDR3 protein: CASSFPSVLSGGVTEAFF; V gene: TRBV11-2
CDR3 protein: CASSMQGGNYGYTF; V gene: TRBV19
CDR3 protein: CASQTISGVYEQYF; V gene: TRBV7-8
CDR3 protein: CASSVGLALEQYF; V gene: TRBV2
CDR3 protein: CASSLAVSYEQYF; V gene: TRBV11-2
CDR3 protein: CASRDHGWTEAFF; V gene: TRBV28
CDR3 protein: CASSYFRDSEQFF; V gene: TRBV6-5
CDR3 protein: CASSLGGSQRGTQYF; V gene: TRBV5-4
CDR3 protein: CASRGLQGGNQPQHF; V gene: TRBV10-2